The entry below describes one T cell receptor (beta chain). Antigen specificity is unknown. Over chemoradiotherapy, repertoires were sampled more than once. These data originate in a study of chemoradiotherapy in HPV16-positive cancers. Libraries were prepared by immunoSEQ multiplex PCR; TCRdb keeps only in-frame clonotypes and omits some of them. This sample carries about 68,000 clones, about nine tenths of them seen once, and the ten largest clones take 4.2%. Germline CDR1 and CDR2: MNHNS and SASEGT. The CDR3 loop spans 14 amino acids. With 7 bases removed from V and 3 bases from J, the gap between germline ends came to 15 bases. Study-level findings and limits: For HPV16-positive patients, expanding HPV-responsive T cells associated with longer recurrence-free survival.

The V gene is TRBV6-1, the J gene TRBJ1-2, with D perhaps TRBD1 (5 bases). The input for sequencing was blood, taken from a patient who underwent chemoradiotherapy. The clonotype comes from a human donor with HPV-associated anogenital cancer. CDR3: CASTFGGVDYGYTF. The CDR3 DNA reads TGTGCCAGCACTTTCGGGGGGGTGGACTATGGCTACACCTTC.